The 31 T cell receptor beta chains reported below all come from one sample, sequenced in a study of shared clonotypes between healthy human individuals. The protocol was immunoSEQ multiplex PCR, while the TCRdb copy is restricted to in-frame clones and leaves out a portion. The sample includes 650,000 to 750,000 clones, 72% of them seen just once. The sequencing sample was made of memory CD4+ T cells sorted from blood. Noted subset: CD45RA-negative fraction. The receptors derive from a woman aged 30 to 39 in good health.

The J gene is TRBJ1-2, the V gene TRBV28; D remains ambiguous. Germline assignment: CDR1 MDHEN and CDR2 SYDVKM. V lost 5 bases to trimming and J lost 5 bases, with 15 bases between them. The CDR3 is made up of 14 amino acids. The CDR3 reads CASSKRRTAYGYTF. The DNA of the CDR3 is TGTGCCAGCAGTAAGAGGCGAACGGCGTATGGCTACACCTTC.

This sequence joins TRBV7-2 and TRBJ2-1; D may be TRBD1 (5 bases). CDR3 size: 16 residues. Per germline, CDR1 SGHTA and CDR2 FQGNSA. V gave up 3 bases and J gave up 8 bases, with 20 bases separating them. CDR3 in amino acids: CASSFQQGSILDEQFF. CDR3 DNA: TGTGCCAGCAGCTTTCAGCAGGGCTCCATCTTGGATGAGCAGTTCTTC.

The J gene is TRBJ2-2, the V gene TRBV28; the D gene is possibly TRBD1 (5 bases). This CDR3 contains 16 residues. The V end lost 6 bases, the J end lost 5 bases, and 19 bases lay between the germline ends. Germline V gives CDR1 MDHEN, CDR2 SYDVKM. CDR3 region: CASRGPGFVRTGELFF. DNA for the CDR3: TGTGCCAGCAGGGGTCCAGGGTTTGTTAGAACCGGGGAGCTGTTTTTT. The entire variable domain, with the rest obtained from reference TRBV28 and TRBJ2-2, is as follows: DVKVTQSSRYLVKRTGEKVFLECVQDMDHENMFWYRQDPGLGLRLIYFSYDVKMKEKGDIPEGYSVSREKKERFSLILESASTNQTSMYLCASRGPGFVRTGELFFGEGSRLTVL.

This clone was seen more than once but under ten times. As DNA, the CDR3 is TGCGCCAGCAGCTACGCAGGGGCGGTCGGGGAGACTGAAGCTTTCTTT. This sequence encodes CASSYAGAVGETEAFF. The chain joins TRBV5-1 to TRBJ1-1, with D tentatively TRBD1 (6 bases). Between the trimmed V and J ends, which lost 3 bases and 5 bases, there was a span of 20 bases. CDR3 size: 16 residues. Germline assignment: CDR1 SGHRS and CDR2 YFSETQ.

The chain's CDR3 is CAWTRGSYEQYF. CDR3 nucleotide sequence: TGTGCCTGGACCCGGGGCTCCTACGAGCAGTACTTC. The V call is TRBV30, the J call TRBJ2-7; D possibly corresponds to TRBD2 (5 bases). Per germline, CDR1 GTSNPN and CDR2 SVGIG (reference sequence). Trimming cost V 4 bases and J 0 bases, with 7 bases left between them. The CDR3 has 12 residues.

The genes are TRBV7-8 and TRBJ1-1, with 8 bases aligning to TRBD1. Germline V gene data show CDR1 as SGHVS and CDR2 as FQNEAQ. The V and J ends lost 5 bases and 4 bases, in that order; junction bases with no gene match: 9. The CDR3 length is 15 residues. CDR3 nucleotide sequence: TGTGCCAGCAGCCCGATATGGACAGGGCTCACTGAAGCTTTCTTT. This codes for CASSPIWTGLTEAFF.

This clone was seen only once. The gene calls are TRBV5-4 and TRBJ2-6; D is perhaps TRBD2 (6 bases). The CDR3 contains 19 residues. The ends were cut back, 4 bases at V and 4 bases at J, with 24 bases in the middle. CDR1 is SGHNT, CDR2 YYREEE, per germline (reference sequence). CDR3 in amino acids: CASSRGWRGAGQGANVLTF. CDR3 DNA sequence: TGTGCCAGCAGCAGAGGCTGGAGGGGAGCAGGGCAAGGGGCCAACGTCCTGACTTTC.

DNA of the CDR3: TGTGCCAGCGGCACCGTGGCAGGGACTGGAAACACCATATATTTT. Translated, it gives CASGTVAGTGNTIYF. The chain has TRBV27 and TRBJ1-3; maybe TRBD1 (5 bases). From germline, CDR1 is MNHEY and CDR2 SMNVEV (reference sequence). There are 15 residues in the CDR3. Trimming stripped 8 bases from V and 2 bases from J, with 16 bases between.

The chain is built from TRBV7-8 and TRBJ2-7, with 9 bases lining up with TRBD2. V shed 5 bases, J shed 12 bases, and the junction held 17 bases outside the gene matches. The CDR3 loop spans 15 amino acids. Germline assignment: CDR1 SGHVS and CDR2 FQNEAQ. The DNA of the CDR3 is TGTGCCAGCAGCCTCGGAGTAGCGGGAGAGTCAAGATGGTACTTC. Its protein is CASSLGVAGESRWYF. Full variable domain (outside the CDR3, taken from reference TRBV7-8 and TRBJ2-7): GAGVSQSPRYKVAKRGQDVALRCDPISGHVSLFWYQQALGQGPEFLTYFQNEAQLDKSGLPSDRFFAERPEGSVSTLKIQRTQQEDSAVYLCASSLGVAGESRWYFGPGTRLTVT.

The count of this clone is one. This chain joins TRBV6-1 and TRBJ1-2; D gene uncertain. This CDR3 spans 12 amino acids. Trimming pared 6 bases from V and 4 bases from J, leaving 9 bases between. CDR1 is MNHNS, CDR2 SASEGT, per germline. CDR3 nucleotides: TGTGCCAGCAGGCAGGTTATCTATGGCTACACCTTC. Residues: CASRQVIYGYTF.

This clone was seen a single time. V gene TRBV4-1 combines with J gene TRBJ2-6; D remains unclear. The CDR3 spans 17 residues. Trimming took off 0 bases at V and 0 bases at J, with 9 bases between the two ends. CDR1 MGHRA and CDR2 YSYEKL come from the germline V gene. CDR3 sequence (DNA): TGCGCCAGCAGCCAAGACCACATTAGCTCTGGGGCCAACGTCCTGACTTTC. Amino acid sequence: CASSQDHISSGANVLTF.

The chain carries TRBV6-9 and TRBJ2-6; perhaps D is TRBD1 or TRBD2 (5 bases each). Deletions cut 7 bases from V and 0 bases from J, with 7 bases between. The germline V gene has CDR1 MNHGY and CDR2 SVAAGI. The CDR3 runs to 14 residues. The chain's CDR3 is CASKGSSGANVLTF. CDR3 DNA: TGTGCCAGCAAGGGGAGCTCTGGGGCCAACGTCCTGACTTTC.

This chain uses TRBV19 with TRBJ2-1, with D tentatively TRBD2 (5 bases). V lost 7 bases, J lost 6 bases, and 13 bases lay in between. The CDR3 loop spans 13 amino acids. From germline, CDR1 is LNHDA and CDR2 SQIVND (reference sequence). The CDR3 DNA is TGTGCCAGTAAACTAGTCGGAACCAATGAGCAGTTCTTC. It is translated as CASKLVGTNEQFF.

This clone is a singleton in its sample. This chain connects TRBV11-1 to TRBJ2-7; TRBD2 matches at 8 bases. Germline CDR1 SGHAT, CDR2 FQDESV (reference sequence). This CDR3 region has 15 residues. V lost 2 bases and J lost 0; bases outside the gene matches: 3. For the CDR3, the DNA is TGTGCCAGCAGCTTAACTAGCGGAAACTCCTACGAGCAGTACTTC. Translation gives CASSLTSGNSYEQYF.

The chain joins TRBV6-5 to TRBJ1-1, with TRBD1 matching 9 bases. The germline V gene has CDR1 MNHEY and CDR2 SVGAGI. J was trimmed by 11 bases and V by 0 bases; bases with no gene match: 4. The CDR3 sequence is 13 residues long. CDR3 in DNA: TGTGCCAGCAGTTACTCGGGACAGGGCAGGGCTTTCTTT. It encodes CASSYSGQGRAFF.

This clone was recorded a few times. CDR3 residues: CASSDPGSSYNEQFF. Here the CDR3 DNA reads TGTGCCAGCAGTGATCCGGGGAGCTCCTACAATGAGCAGTTCTTC. This chain joins TRBV6-1 and TRBJ2-1; D might be TRBD2 (5 bases). The CDR3 is 15 amino acids. V was clipped by 3 bases and J by 0 bases, with 9 bases between them. In germline, CDR1 is MNHNS, CDR2 SASEGT.

The rearrangement joins TRBV6-6 to TRBJ2-7; 9 bases map to TRBD1. The length of the CDR3 is 14 residues. Losses at the gene ends were 2 bases for V and 5 bases for J; bases not matched to a gene: 4. Germline loops: CDR1 MNHNY, CDR2 SVGAGI (reference sequence). This CDR3 is CASSYMTGGDEQYF. DNA for the CDR3: TGTGCCAGCAGTTACATGACAGGGGGGGACGAGCAGTACTTC.

The rearrangement links TRBV5-1 to TRBJ1-4; D may be TRBD1 (6 bases). This CDR3 has 15 residues. Germline CDR1 and CDR2: SGHRS and YFSETQ. V shed 7 bases and J shed 7 bases, with 20 bases lying between them. The CDR3 nucleotides are TGCGCCAGCTCTCTAAATACAGGGTTTGGTGAAAAACTGTTTTTT. Its translation is CASSLNTGFGEKLFF. The whole variable domain, remainder taken from reference TRBV5-1 and TRBJ1-4, is KAGVTQTPRYLIKTRGQQVTLSCSPISGHRSVSWYQQTPGQGLQFLFEYFSETQRNKGNFPGRFSGRQFSNSRSEMNVSTLELGDSALYLCASSLNTGFGEKLFFGSGTQLSVL.

The chain recombines TRBV5-1 with TRBJ2-1, with TRBD2 matching over 9 bases. CDR3 length: 16 residues. The trim removed 4 bases at V and 4 bases at J, leaving 9 bases unmatched. CDR1 and CDR2 (germline): SGHRS, YFSETQ. CDR3 protein: CASSRDTSGPYNEQFF. In DNA, the CDR3 is TGCGCCAGCAGCAGAGACACTAGCGGGCCTTACAATGAGCAGTTCTTC.

This clone was counted only a few times. This chain joins TRBV11-2 and TRBJ2-2; no clear D. The germline V gene encodes CDR1 SGHAT and CDR2 FQNNGV. The length of the CDR3 is 14 residues. V was trimmed by 0 bases and J by 0 bases, leaving 2 bases between them. In DNA form, the CDR3 reads TGTGCCAGCAGCTTAGAGGCGAACACCGGGGAGCTGTTTTTT. Translating it yields CASSLEANTGELFF.

CDR3 loop: CASSVTSLGTGELFF. DNA for the CDR3: TGCGCCAGCAGCGTTACTAGCTTAGGCACCGGGGAGCTGTTTTTT. The chain is built from TRBV5-1 and TRBJ2-2, with a tentative D call TRBD2 (6 bases). The CDR3 is 15 residues long. V was shortened by 4 bases and J by 4 bases, with 14 bases between the two germline ends. Germline CDR1 is SGHRS and CDR2 is YFSETQ.

The chain uses TRBV7-2 and TRBJ2-7, with 15 bases lining up with TRBD2. The V gene end was trimmed by 5 bases and the J gene end by 3 bases; junction bases not matched to a gene: 8. This CDR3 has 17 amino acids. Germline V lookup: CDR1 SGHTA, CDR2 FQGNSA. CDR3 sequence reads: CASSLGLAGGPVYEQYF. The CDR3 DNA is TGTGCCAGCAGCCTGGGACTAGCGGGAGGACCAGTCTACGAGCAGTACTTC.

This clone was recorded a few times. The chain couples TRBV19 to TRBJ1-5; D gene uncertain. Trimming took 9 bases from V and 4 from J, leaving 19 bases between them. This CDR3 spans 15 amino acids. In germline, CDR1 is LNHDA, CDR2 SQIVND (reference sequence). The CDR3 bases are TGTGCCAGCAATCCTGGTTGGACGGGAAATCAGCCCCAGCATTTT. This sequence encodes CASNPGWTGNQPQHF.

This chain uses TRBV5-4 with TRBJ2-7, with 10 bases identical to TRBD2. J gave up 6 bases and V 1 base, and 4 bases lay outside the gene matches. CDR1 and CDR2 from the germline V gene are SGHNT and YYREEE (reference sequence). CDR3 length equals 14 residues. CDR3 nucleotide sequence: TGTGCCAGCAGCTTGACTAGCGGGACGGGCGAGCAGTACTTC. Protein sequence: CASSLTSGTGEQYF. Combining the CDR3 with reference TRBV5-4 and TRBJ2-7 gives the whole variable domain ETGVTQSPTHLIKTRGQQVTLRCSSQSGHNTVSWYQQALGQGPQFIFQYYREEENGRGNFPPRFSGLQFPNYSSELNVNALELDDSALYLCASSLTSGTGEQYFGPGTRLTVT.

This clone has only one observation. The chain couples TRBV18 to TRBJ1-1; 8 positions agree with TRBD1. Germline assignment: CDR1 KGHSH and CDR2 LQKENI. With V trimmed by 3 bases and J by 6 bases, 3 bases remained unmatched. This CDR3 contains 13 residues. This chain's CDR3 is CASSPDRGSEAFF. The CDR3 nucleotides read TGTGCCAGCTCACCCGACAGGGGCTCTGAAGCTTTCTTT.

The chain uses TRBV19 and TRBJ1-5; TRBD1 is a possible D gene (5 bases). V lost 2 bases and J 3 bases, leaving 14 bases between the germline ends. CDR1 and CDR2 from the germline V gene are LNHDA and SQIVND (reference sequence). The CDR3 totals 16 residues. The DNA of the CDR3 is TGTGCCAGTAGTATACAGGGAGGGTGGAACAATCAGCCCCAGCATTTT. Residues: CASSIQGGWNNQPQHF.

Notes on this clone: The same CDR3 can be traced to other DNA sequences in this sample. This chain uses TRBV5-1 with TRBJ2-1, with a tentative D call TRBD2 (6 bases). Germline-derived CDR1 and CDR2 are SGHRS and YFSETQ. Deletions cut 0 bases from V and 4 bases from J, with 11 bases between. CDR3 length equals 15 residues. CDR3 DNA sequence: TGCGCCAGCAGCTTGGCCTTTGGAGGGTACAATGAGCAGTTCTTC. Translated: CASSLAFGGYNEQFF. Together with reference TRBV5-1 and TRBJ2-1, the CDR3 gives the full variable domain: KAGVTQTPRYLIKTRGQQVTLSCSPISGHRSVSWYQQTPGQGLQFLFEYFSETQRNKGNFPGRFSGRQFSNSRSEMNVSTLELGDSALYLCASSLAFGGYNEQFFGPGTRLTVL.

In its sample, this clone was seen a few times. This chain joins TRBV11-2 and TRBJ1-5; TRBD1 matches at 8 bases. CDR1 is SGHAT and CDR2 is FQNNGV in the germline V gene. V shed 5 bases and J 7 bases; nucleotides not matched to a gene: 4. This CDR3 region has 13 residues. Here the CDR3 DNA reads TGTGCCAGCAGCAATACAGGGGGACAGCCCCAGCATTTT. This translates into CASSNTGGQPQHF.

This chain uses TRBV28 with TRBJ2-5; TRBD2 might be the D (6 bases). The CDR3 spans 15 residues. The germline CDR1 and CDR2 sequences are MDHEN and SYDVKM. V was shortened by 5 bases and J by 5 bases, with 18 bases between the two germline ends. CDR3 sequence: CASSLPIGGRETQYF. The CDR3 nucleotides read TGTGCCAGCAGTCTTCCAATAGGAGGGCGGGAGACCCAGTACTTC.

The chain joins TRBV28 to TRBJ1-1; D is ambiguous. V lost 1 base and J lost 8, with 8 bases in between. Germline V CDR1 and CDR2: MDHEN, SYDVKM. The CDR3 spans 12 residues. This CDR3 is CASSLSQKEAFF. CDR3 DNA sequence: TGTGCCAGCAGTTTATCACAGAAAGAAGCTTTCTTT.

The chain has TRBV10-3 and TRBJ2-7; TRBD2 matches at 8 bases. J was trimmed by 5 bases and V by 0 bases; bases with no gene match: 6. The germline gives CDR1 ENHRY, CDR2 SYGVKD. The length of the CDR3 is 15 residues. The CDR3 protein is CAISESGTSSHEQYF. The CDR3 coding sequence is TGTGCCATCAGTGAGTCTGGGACTAGTTCCCACGAGCAGTACTTC.